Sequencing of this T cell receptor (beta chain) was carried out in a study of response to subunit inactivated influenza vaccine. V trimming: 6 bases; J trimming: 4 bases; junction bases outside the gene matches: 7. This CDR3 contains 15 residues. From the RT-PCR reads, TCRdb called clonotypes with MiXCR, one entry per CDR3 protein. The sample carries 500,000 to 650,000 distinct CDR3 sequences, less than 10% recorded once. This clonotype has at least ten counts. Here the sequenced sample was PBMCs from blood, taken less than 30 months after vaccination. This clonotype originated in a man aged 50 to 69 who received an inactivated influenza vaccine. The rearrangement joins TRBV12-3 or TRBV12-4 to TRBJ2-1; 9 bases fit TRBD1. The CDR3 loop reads CASRRPGTGYNEQFF. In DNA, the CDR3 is TGTGCCAGCAGACGTCCCGGGACAGGGTACAATGAGCAGTTCTTC.